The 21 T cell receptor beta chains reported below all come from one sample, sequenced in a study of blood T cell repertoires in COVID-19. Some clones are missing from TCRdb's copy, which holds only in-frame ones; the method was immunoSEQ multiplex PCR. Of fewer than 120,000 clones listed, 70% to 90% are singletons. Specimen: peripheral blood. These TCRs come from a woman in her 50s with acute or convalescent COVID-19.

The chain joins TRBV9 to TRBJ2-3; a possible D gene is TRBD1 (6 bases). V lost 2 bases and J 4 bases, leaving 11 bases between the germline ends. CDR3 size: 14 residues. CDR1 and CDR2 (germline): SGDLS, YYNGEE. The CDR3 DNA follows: TGTGCCAGCAGCGTTACTACAGGGTCAGATACGCAGTATTTT. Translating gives CASSVTTGSDTQYF.

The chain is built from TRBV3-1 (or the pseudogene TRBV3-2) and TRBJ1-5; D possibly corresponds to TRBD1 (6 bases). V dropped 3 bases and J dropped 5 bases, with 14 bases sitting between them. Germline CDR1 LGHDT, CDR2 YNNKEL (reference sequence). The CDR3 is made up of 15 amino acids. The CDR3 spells CASSHNPGADQPQHF. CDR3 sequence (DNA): TGTGCCAGCAGCCACAACCCAGGGGCGGATCAGCCCCAGCATTTT.

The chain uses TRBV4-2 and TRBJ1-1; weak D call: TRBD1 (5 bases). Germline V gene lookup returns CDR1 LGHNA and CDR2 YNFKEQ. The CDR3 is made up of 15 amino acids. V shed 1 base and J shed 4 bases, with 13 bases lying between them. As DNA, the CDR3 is TGTGCCAGCAGCCAAGGGACATCGGAGAGCACTGAAGCTTTCTTT. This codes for CASSQGTSESTEAFF.

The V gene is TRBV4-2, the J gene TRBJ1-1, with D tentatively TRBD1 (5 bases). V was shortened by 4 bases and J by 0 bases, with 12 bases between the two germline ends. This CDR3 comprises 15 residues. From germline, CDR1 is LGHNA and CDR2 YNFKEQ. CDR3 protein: CASSRSTAMNTEAFF. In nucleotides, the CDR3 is TGTGCCAGCAGCCGATCGACAGCTATGAACACTGAAGCTTTCTTT.

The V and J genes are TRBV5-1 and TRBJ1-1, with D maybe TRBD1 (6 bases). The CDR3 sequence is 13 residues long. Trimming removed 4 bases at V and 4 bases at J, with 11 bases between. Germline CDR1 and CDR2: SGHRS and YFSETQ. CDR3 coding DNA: TGCGCCAGCAGCCAGGGGACACCCACTGAAGCTTTCTTT. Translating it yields CASSQGTPTEAFF.

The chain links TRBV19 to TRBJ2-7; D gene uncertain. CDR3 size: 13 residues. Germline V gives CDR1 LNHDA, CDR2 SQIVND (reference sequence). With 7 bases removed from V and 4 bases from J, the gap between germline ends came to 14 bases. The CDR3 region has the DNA TGTGCCAGTAAAAGCCGTCAAAATTACGAGCAGTACTTC. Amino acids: CASKSRQNYEQYF.

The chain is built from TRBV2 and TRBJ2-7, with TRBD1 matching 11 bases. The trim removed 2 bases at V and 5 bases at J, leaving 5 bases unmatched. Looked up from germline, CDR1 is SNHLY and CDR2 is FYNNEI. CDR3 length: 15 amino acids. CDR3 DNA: TGTGCCAGCAGTGAATATGAGGGACAGGGGGACGAGCAGTACTTC. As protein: CASSEYEGQGDEQYF.

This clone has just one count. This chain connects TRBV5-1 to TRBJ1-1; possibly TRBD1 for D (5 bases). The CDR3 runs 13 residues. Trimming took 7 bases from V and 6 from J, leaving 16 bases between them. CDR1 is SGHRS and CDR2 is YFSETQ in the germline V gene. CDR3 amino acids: CASAIGGLAEAFF. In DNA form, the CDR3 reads TGCGCCAGCGCTATCGGGGGTCTCGCTGAAGCTTTCTTT.

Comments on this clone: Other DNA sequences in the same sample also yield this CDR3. For the CDR3, the DNA is TGCGCCAGCAGTCTAGACAGGAACAATGAGCAGTTCTTC. As protein: CASSLDRNNEQFF. This chain uses TRBV5-1 with TRBJ2-1, with D possibly being TRBD1 (6 bases). CDR1 is SGHRS and CDR2 is YFSETQ in the germline V gene. Deletions cut 5 bases from V and 5 bases from J, with 11 bases between. The CDR3 loop spans 13 amino acids. Full variable domain (outside the CDR3, taken from reference TRBV5-1 and TRBJ2-1): KAGVTQTPRYLIKTRGQQVTLSCSPISGHRSVSWYQQTPGQGLQFLFEYFSETQRNKGNFPGRFSGRQFSNSRSEMNVSTLELGDSALYLCASSLDRNNEQFFGPGTRLTVL.

DNA for the CDR3: TGTGCCAGTAGGAGACAGGGGGCGAGTGAGCAGTTCTTC. Amino acids: CASRRQGASEQFF. The chain couples TRBV19 to TRBJ2-1; 10 bases map to TRBD1. J was trimmed by 9 bases and V by 6 bases; bases with no gene match: 5. Germline lookup yields CDR1 LNHDA and CDR2 SQIVND (reference sequence). The CDR3 sequence is 13 residues long.

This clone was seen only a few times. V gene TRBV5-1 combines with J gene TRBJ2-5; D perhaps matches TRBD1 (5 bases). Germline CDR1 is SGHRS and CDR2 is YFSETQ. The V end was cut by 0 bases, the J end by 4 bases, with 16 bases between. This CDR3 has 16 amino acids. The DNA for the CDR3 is TGCGCCAGCAGCTTGGTTTTAGGGGAAGTGTTAGAGACCCAGTACTTC. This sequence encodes CASSLVLGEVLETQYF.

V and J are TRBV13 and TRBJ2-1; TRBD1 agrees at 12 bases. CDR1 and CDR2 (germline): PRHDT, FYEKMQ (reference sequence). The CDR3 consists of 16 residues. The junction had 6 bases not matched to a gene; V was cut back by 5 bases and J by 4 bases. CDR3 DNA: TGTGCCAGCAGCACCAGGGACAGGGGGCGATACAATGAGCAGTTCTTC. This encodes CASSTRDRGRYNEQFF.

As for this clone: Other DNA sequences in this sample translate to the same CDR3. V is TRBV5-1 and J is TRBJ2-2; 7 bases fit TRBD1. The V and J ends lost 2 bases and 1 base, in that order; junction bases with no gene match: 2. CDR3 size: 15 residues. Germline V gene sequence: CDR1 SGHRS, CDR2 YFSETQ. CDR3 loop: CASSLRTGNTGELFF. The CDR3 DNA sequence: TGCGCCAGCAGCTTAAGGACAGGGAACACCGGGGAGCTGTTTTTT.

In DNA, the CDR3 is TGTGCCACCAGTGATTTCGAGACTAGCGGAGGAAGTGAGCAGTTCTTC. It yields the protein CATSDFETSGGSEQFF. J is TRBJ2-1 and V is TRBV24-1, with 9 bases matching TRBD2. V lost 1 base and J lost 9; bases outside the gene matches: 9. This CDR3 is 16 amino acids long. Per the germline V gene, CDR1 is KGHDR and CDR2 is SFDVKD.

For the CDR3, the DNA is TGTGCCAGCAGCCCCGGGACTAGCAGAAAAGAGACCCAGTACTTC. Residues: CASSPGTSRKETQYF. The V and J genes are TRBV7-2 and TRBJ2-5; 9 bases match TRBD2. The V gene's germline CDR1 is SGHTA and CDR2 FQGNSA. This CDR3 spans 15 amino acids. V dropped 5 bases and J dropped 3; count of bases not matched to a gene: 7.

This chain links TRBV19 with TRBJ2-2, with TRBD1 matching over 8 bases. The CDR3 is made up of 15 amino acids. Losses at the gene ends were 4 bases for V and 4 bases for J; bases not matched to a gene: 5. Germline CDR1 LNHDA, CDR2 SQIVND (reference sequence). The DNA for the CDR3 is TGTGCCAGTAGTACCCAGGGGGCGGGCACCGGGGAGCTGTTTTTT. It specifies CASSTQGAGTGELFF.

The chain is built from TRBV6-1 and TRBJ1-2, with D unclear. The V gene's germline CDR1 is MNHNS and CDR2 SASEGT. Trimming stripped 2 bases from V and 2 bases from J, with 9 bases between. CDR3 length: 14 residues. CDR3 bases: TGTGCCAGCAGTGAAAAACAGTCAAACTATGGCTACACCTTC. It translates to CASSEKQSNYGYTF.

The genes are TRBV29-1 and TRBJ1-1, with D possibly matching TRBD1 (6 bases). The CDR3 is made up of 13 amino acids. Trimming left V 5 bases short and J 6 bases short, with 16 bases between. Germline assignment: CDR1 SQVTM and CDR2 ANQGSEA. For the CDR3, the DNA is TGCAGCGTTTCCCCGGGGGGCAGTTCTGAAGCTTTCTTT. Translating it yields CSVSPGGSSEAFF.

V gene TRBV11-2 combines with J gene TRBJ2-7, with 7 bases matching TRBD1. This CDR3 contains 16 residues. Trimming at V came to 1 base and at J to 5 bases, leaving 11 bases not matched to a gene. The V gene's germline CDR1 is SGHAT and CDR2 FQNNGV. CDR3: CASSLGARDRGNEQYF. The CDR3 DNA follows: TGTGCCAGCAGCTTAGGGGCCCGGGACAGAGGAAACGAGCAGTACTTC.

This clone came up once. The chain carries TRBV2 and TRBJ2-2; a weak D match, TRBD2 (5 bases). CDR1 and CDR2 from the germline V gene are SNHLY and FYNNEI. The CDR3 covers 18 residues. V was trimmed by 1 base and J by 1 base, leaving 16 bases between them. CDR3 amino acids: CASSEGAGLRRNTGELFF. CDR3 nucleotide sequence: TGTGCCAGCAGTGAAGGGGCAGGACTCCGACGGAACACCGGGGAGCTGTTTTTT.

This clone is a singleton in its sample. The CDR3, as DNA: TGTGCCAGCAGTCCTATCGGAGGGACAGGGAAGAGCTCCTACAATGAGCAGTTCTTC. As protein: CASSPIGGTGKSSYNEQFF. V is TRBV3-1 (or the pseudogene TRBV3-2) and J is TRBJ2-1; TRBD1 agrees at 9 bases. Germline values: CDR1 LGHDT, CDR2 YNNKEL (reference sequence). The length of the CDR3 is 19 residues. The V segment lost 6 bases and the J segment 0 bases; nucleotides outside the gene matches: 15.